This record covers a single T cell receptor beta chain. No antigen is known for it. Base qualities are not at hand, and no much larger clone is one base apart. From the cysteine through the phenylalanine, the CDR3 covers 14 amino acids. Only CDR3 DNA remains: 42 bases, in frame from the first base. V sheds 7 bases and J sheds 6 bases, leaving 16 bases between their ends. For the multiplex PCR, 52 forward TRBV primers and 13 reverse TRBJ primers were used, and amplification bias was corrected with both assay-based and computational methods. Rearranged TRB loci were amplified from genomic DNA by multiplex PCR within the immunoSEQ assay. TRB amplicons were sequenced on an Illumina HiSeq platform. The authors' pipeline ran thus. Custom algorithms error-filtered the raw sequences and aligned them to reference gene sequences, after which the immunoSEQ online tools were used for analysis. Frequencies of productive and nonproductive TRB rearrangements were evaluated among both unique and total sequences. Hydrophobicity and amino acid composition of residues 6 and 7 within the TRB CDR3 were used to estimate the potential for self-reactivity. Groups were compared by t tests, Mann-Whitney tests or two-way ANOVA performed in Prism software. Held by TCRdb, this immuneACCESS table contains in-frame sequences only and omits some clones. Under half of the omission traces to an unresolved V gene where checked; the cause of the rest is unknown. V, J and clone size derive from that table, while D and trimming were established from the DNA sequence. This sample holds about 32,000 clones; about 88% were observed only once. Of the sample, 2.4% is held by the ten largest clones.

All CD3G-deficient patients had evidence of autoimmunity, which was more severe in two of the patients. At testing, patients were between 2 and 39 years old and showed lower naive and higher memory CD4+ and CD8+ T-cell proportions. CD4+ cells were FACS-sorted into CD25-high CD127-low regulatory T cells and CD25-low CD127-high conventional CD4+ T cells. The patient group comprised about 6 individuals with CD3G deficiency. An international network of physicians spanning the United States, Europe and Asia provided the patient samples and clinical data. Ficoll density separation was used to isolate peripheral blood mononuclear cells. The data are from a study of regulatory T cells (dated by TCRdb to between 2017 and 2018). For the study in its entirety: T-cell receptor beta repertoires of sorted regulatory, conventional CD4+ and CD8+ T cells were compared between CD3G-deficient patients and healthy controls.

The paper as a whole reports these results and caveats: Hydrophobic residues at CDR3 positions 6 and 7 were enriched in conventional CD4+ T cells from CD3G-deficient patients, suggesting more self-reactive specificities. Restricted unique TRB V-J pairs and skewed V and J gene usage were observed in patient repertoires, most markedly in regulatory T cells.

The V and J segments used are TRBV23-1 and TRBJ1-3; the D region possibly corresponds to TRBD1 (5 bases align). TRBV23-1 is placed among ORFs of uncertain function. This receptor was identified in a person aged 18 to 30 with CD3G deficiency. Material for sequencing was conventional CD4+ T cells sorted from blood. The CDR3 reads as follows: CASIPGHSTNTIYF. The DNA is as follows: TGCGCCAGCATTCCAGGACATTCGACAAACACCATATATTTT.